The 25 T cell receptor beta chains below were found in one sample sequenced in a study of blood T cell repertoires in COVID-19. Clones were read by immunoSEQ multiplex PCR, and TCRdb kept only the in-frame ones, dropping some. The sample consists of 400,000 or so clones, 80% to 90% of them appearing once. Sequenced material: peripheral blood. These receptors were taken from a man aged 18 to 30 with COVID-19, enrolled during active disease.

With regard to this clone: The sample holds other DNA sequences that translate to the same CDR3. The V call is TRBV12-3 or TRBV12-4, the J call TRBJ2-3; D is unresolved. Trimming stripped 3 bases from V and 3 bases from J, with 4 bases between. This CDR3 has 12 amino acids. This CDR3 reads CASSFLTDTQYF. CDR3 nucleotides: TGTGCCAGCAGTTTCCTTACAGATACGCAGTATTTT.

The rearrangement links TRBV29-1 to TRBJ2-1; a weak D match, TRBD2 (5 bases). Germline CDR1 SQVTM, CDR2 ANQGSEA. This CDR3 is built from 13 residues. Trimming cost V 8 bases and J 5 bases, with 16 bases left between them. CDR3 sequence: CSTPLGLHNEQFF. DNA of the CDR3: TGCAGCACTCCCCTCGGACTTCACAATGAGCAGTTCTTC.

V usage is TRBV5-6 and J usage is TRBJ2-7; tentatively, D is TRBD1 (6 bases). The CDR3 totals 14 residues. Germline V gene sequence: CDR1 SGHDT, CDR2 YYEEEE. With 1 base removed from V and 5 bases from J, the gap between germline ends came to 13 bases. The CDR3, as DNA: TGTGCCAGCAGCTTGTTAGGGGGAAGAGACGAGCAGTACTTC. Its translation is CASSLLGGRDEQYF.

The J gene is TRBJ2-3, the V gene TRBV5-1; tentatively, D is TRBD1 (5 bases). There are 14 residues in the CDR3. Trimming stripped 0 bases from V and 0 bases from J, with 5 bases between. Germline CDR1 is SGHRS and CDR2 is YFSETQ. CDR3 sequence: CASSLEGSTDTQYF. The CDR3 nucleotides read TGCGCCAGCAGCTTGGAGGGGAGCACAGATACGCAGTATTTT.

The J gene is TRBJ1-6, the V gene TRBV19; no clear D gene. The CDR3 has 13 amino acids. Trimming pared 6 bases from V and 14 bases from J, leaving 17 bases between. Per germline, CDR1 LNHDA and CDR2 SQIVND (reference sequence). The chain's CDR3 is CASRGGPEPTLHF. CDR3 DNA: TGTGCCAGTAGGGGAGGGCCCGAGCCCACCCTCCACTTT.

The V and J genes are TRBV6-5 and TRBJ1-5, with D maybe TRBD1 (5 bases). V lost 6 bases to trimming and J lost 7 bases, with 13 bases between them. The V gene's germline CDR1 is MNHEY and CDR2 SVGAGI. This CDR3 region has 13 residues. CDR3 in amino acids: CASSQGVWQPQHF. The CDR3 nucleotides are TGTGCCAGCAGCCAAGGGGTGTGGCAGCCCCAGCATTTT.

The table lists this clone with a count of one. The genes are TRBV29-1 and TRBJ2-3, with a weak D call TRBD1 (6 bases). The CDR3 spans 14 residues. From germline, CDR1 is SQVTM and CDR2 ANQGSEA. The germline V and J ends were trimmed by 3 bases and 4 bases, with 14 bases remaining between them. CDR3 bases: TGCAGCGTTGAGGTAACAGAGGGGGCAGATACGCAGTATTTT. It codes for CSVEVTEGADTQYF.

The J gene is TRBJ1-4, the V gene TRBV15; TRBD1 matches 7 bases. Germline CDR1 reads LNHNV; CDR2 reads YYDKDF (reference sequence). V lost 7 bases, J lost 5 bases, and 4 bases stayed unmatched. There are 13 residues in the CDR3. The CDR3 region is CATTTGLNEKLFF. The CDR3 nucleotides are TGTGCCACCACGACAGGGTTAAATGAAAAACTGTTTTTT.

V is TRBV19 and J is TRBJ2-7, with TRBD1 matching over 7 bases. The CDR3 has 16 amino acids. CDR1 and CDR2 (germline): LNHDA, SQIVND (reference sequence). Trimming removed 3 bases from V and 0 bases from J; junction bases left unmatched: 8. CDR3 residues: CASSMGTVLSSYEQYF. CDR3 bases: TGTGCCAGTAGTATGGGGACAGTCCTGAGCTCCTACGAGCAGTACTTC.

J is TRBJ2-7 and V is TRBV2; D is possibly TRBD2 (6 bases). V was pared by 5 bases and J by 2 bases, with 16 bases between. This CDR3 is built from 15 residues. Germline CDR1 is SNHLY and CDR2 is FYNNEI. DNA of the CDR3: TGTGCCAGCAGTACCGACGGGACTTACACCTACGAGCAGTACTTC. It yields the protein CASSTDGTYTYEQYF.

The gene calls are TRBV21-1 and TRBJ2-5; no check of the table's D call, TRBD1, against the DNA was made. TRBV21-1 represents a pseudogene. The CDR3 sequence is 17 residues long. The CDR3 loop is CASSKGLGTGAQETQYF. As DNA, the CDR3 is TGTGCCAGCAGCAAAGGATTGGGGACAGGGGCTCAAGAGACCCAGTACTTC.

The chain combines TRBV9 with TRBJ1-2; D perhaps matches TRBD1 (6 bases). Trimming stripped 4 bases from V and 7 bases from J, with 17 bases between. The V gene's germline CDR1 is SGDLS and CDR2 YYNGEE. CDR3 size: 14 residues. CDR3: CASSLRGTLGGYTF. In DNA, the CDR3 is TGTGCCAGCAGCCTGAGGGGGACGTTGGGTGGCTACACCTTC.

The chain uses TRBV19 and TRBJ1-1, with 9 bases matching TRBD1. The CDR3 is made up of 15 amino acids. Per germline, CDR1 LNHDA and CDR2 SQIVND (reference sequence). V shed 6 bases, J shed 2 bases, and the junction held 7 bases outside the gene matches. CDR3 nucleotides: TGTGCCAGTAGAGGGACAGGGACAGGAAACACTGAAGCTTTCTTT. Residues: CASRGTGTGNTEAFF.

The CDR3 sequence is CASSSGTRVNEQFF. For the CDR3, the DNA is TGTGCCAGCAGCTCGGGGACTAGAGTTAATGAGCAGTTCTTC. The rearrangement joins TRBV13 to TRBJ2-1, with TRBD2 matching 8 bases. The germline gives CDR1 PRHDT, CDR2 FYEKMQ (reference sequence). The CDR3 consists of 14 residues. V shed 4 bases and J 7 bases; nucleotides not matched to a gene: 6.

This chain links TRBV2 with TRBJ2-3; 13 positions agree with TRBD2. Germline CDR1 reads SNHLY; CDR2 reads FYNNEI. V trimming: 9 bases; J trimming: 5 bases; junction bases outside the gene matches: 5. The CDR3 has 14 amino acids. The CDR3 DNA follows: TGTGCCAGTTGGACTAGCGGGAGTTTAGATACGCAGTATTTT. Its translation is CASWTSGSLDTQYF.

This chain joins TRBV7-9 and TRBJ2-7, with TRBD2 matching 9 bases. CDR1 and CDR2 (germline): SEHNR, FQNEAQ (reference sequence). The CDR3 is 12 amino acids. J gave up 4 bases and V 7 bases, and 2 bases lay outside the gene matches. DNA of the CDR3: TGTGCCAGCAAGCGGGGGGAATACGAGCAGTACTTC. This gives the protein CASKRGEYEQYF.

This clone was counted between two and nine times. The CDR3 bases are TGCAGCGTTGATGGGAGGGGAGGCACAGATACGCAGTATTTT. Its protein product is CSVDGRGGTDTQYF. The gene calls are TRBV29-1 and TRBJ2-3; 7 nucleotides match TRBD2. CDR1 is SQVTM, CDR2 ANQGSEA, per germline. The length of the CDR3 is 14 residues. The V and J ends lost 3 bases and 1 base, in that order; junction bases with no gene match: 4.

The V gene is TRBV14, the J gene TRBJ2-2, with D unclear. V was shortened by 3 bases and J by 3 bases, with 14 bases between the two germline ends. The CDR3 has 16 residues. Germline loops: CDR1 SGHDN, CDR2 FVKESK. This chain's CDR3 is CASSQSPPLYTGELFF. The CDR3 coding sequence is TGTGCCAGCAGCCAGAGTCCCCCCCTGTACACCGGGGAGCTGTTTTTT.

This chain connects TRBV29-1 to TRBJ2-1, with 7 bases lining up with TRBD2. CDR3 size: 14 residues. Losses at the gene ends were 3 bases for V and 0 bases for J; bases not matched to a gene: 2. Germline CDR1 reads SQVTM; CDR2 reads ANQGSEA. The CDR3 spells CSVDGGGSYNEQFF. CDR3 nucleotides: TGCAGCGTTGATGGGGGGGGCTCCTACAATGAGCAGTTCTTC.

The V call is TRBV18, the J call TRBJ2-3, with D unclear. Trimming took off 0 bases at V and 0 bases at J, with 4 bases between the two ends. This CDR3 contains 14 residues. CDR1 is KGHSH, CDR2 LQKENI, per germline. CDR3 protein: CASSPPLSTDTQYF. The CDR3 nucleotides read TGTGCCAGCTCACCACCCCTCAGCACAGATACGCAGTATTTT.

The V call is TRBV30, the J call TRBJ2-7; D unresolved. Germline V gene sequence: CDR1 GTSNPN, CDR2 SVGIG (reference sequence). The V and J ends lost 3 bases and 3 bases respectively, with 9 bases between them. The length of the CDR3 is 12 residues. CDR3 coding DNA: TGTGCCTGGAGGACACTCAGCTACGAGCAGTACTTC. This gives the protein CAWRTLSYEQYF.

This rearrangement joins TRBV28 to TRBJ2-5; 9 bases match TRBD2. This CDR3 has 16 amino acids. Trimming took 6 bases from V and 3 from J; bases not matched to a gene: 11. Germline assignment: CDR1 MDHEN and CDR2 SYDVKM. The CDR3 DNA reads TGTGCCAGCAGCGTCGCCCGAAGCGGGGGGAAAGAGACCCAGTACTTC. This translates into CASSVARSGGKETQYF.

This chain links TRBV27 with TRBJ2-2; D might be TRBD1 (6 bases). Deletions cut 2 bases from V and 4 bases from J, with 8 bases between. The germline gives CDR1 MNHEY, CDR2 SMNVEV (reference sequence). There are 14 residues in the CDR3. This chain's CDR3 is CASSLMGATGELFF. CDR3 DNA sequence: TGTGCCAGCAGTTTAATGGGGGCCACCGGGGAGCTGTTTTTT.

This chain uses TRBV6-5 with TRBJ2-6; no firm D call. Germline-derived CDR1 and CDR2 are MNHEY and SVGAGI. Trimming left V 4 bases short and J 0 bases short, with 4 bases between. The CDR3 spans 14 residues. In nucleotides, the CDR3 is TGTGCCAGCAGTTTGTACTCTGGGGCCAACGTCCTGACTTTC. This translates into CASSLYSGANVLTF.

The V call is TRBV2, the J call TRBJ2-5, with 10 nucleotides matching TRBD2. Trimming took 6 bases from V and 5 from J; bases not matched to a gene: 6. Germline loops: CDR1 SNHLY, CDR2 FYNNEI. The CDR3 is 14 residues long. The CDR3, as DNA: TGTGCCAGCAGGGAAAGCGGGGGGGCGGAGACCCAGTACTTC. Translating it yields CASRESGGAETQYF.